Following are 27 T cell receptor beta chains from one sample sequenced in a study of shared clonotypes between healthy human individuals. Clones were sequenced by immunoSEQ multiplex PCR, and TCRdb holds only the in-frame ones, with some missing. Of about 1,800,000 clones listed, just under 95% are singletons. CD8 cells classed as naive were CD45RO-negative and positively selected for CCR7, excluding terminally differentiated effector memory CD45RA+ cells. Sequenced input: naive CD8+ T cells sorted from blood. These receptors were obtained from a man aged 18 to 30 in good health.

The chain has TRBV4-3 and TRBJ2-7; no clear D gene. The V gene's germline CDR1 is LGHNA and CDR2 YSLEER. This CDR3 spans 16 amino acids. Trimming left V 1 base short and J 7 bases short, with 20 bases between. The CDR3 protein is CASSQGAGPNDAEQYF. CDR3 DNA sequence: TGCGCCAGCAGCCAAGGGGCAGGCCCCAATGATGCGGAGCAGTACTTC.

The chain links TRBV9 to TRBJ1-1; no clear D. The V end was cut by 0 bases, the J end by 3 bases, with 12 bases between. This CDR3 is 15 amino acids long. Germline V gene lookup returns CDR1 SGDLS and CDR2 YYNGEE. CDR3 protein: CASSVVGNGDTEAFF. The CDR3 region has the DNA TGTGCCAGCAGCGTAGTTGGCAACGGCGACACTGAAGCTTTCTTT.

CDR3 amino acids: CASSMQGLAGELFF. As DNA, the CDR3 is TGTGCCAGTAGTATGCAGGGTTTGGCCGGGGAGCTGTTTTTT. The chain couples TRBV19 to TRBJ2-2; D might be TRBD1 (5 bases). V was cut by 3 bases and J by 6 bases, with 11 bases left in between. Looked up from germline, CDR1 is LNHDA and CDR2 is SQIVND (reference sequence). The CDR3 consists of 14 residues.

The chain combines TRBV7-2 with TRBJ2-3; possibly TRBD2 for D (6 bases). There are 14 residues in the CDR3. The germline gives CDR1 SGHTA, CDR2 FQGNSA. Deletions cut 5 bases from V and 0 bases from J, with 9 bases between. CDR3 sequence reads: CASSQSGSTDTQYF. As DNA, the CDR3 is TGTGCCAGCAGCCAGAGCGGGAGCACAGATACGCAGTATTTT.

The chain is built from TRBV5-6 and TRBJ2-5, with D possibly TRBD2 on 5 matching bases. Per germline, CDR1 SGHDT and CDR2 YYEEEE. V lost 5 bases and J 2 bases, leaving 16 bases between the germline ends. The CDR3 has 15 amino acids. CDR3 in amino acids: CASSPGLKHQETQYF. The CDR3 DNA is TGTGCCAGCAGTCCCGGACTCAAACATCAAGAGACCCAGTACTTC.

The V and J genes are TRBV2 and TRBJ1-2; 7 bases match TRBD1. Germline V lookup: CDR1 SNHLY, CDR2 FYNNEI. The CDR3 loop spans 14 amino acids. V dropped 10 bases and J dropped 5; count of bases not matched to a gene: 13. This CDR3 is CAKLNTGETYGYTF. The CDR3 DNA reads as TGTGCCAAACTAAACACAGGGGAGACTTATGGCTACACCTTC.

This clone was seen only once. This sequence joins TRBV29-1 and TRBJ2-7; 10 bases are shared with TRBD1. This CDR3 contains 14 residues. V lost 5 bases to trimming and J lost 4 bases; unmatched junction nucleotides: 8. CDR1 SQVTM and CDR2 ANQGSEA come from the germline V gene. For the CDR3, the DNA is TGCAGCGTTCTCACCGGGACAGGGGTTTACGAGCAGTACTTC. It translates to CSVLTGTGVYEQYF.

The chain carries TRBV4-1 and TRBJ1-2; tentatively, D is TRBD1 (6 bases). The germline V gene has CDR1 MGHRA and CDR2 YSYEKL. V dropped 3 bases and J dropped 4 bases, with 21 bases sitting between them. The CDR3 is 17 amino acids. The CDR3 protein is CASSHLQGTPASYGYTF. Here the CDR3 DNA reads TGCGCCAGCAGCCATCTACAGGGTACCCCAGCCTCCTATGGCTACACCTTC.

A word on this clone: Distinct nucleotide sequences in the sample also encode this CDR3. V is TRBV14 and J is TRBJ2-7; D uncertain. The germline V and J ends were trimmed by 4 bases and 3 bases, with 4 bases remaining between them. In germline, CDR1 is SGHDN, CDR2 FVKESK. The CDR3 consists of 11 residues. The CDR3 nucleotides read TGTGCCAGCAGCCGCAGCTACGAGCAGTACTTC. It translates to CASSRSYEQYF.

CDR3 sequence reads: CAWSVSSSSYEQYF. The DNA of the CDR3 is TGTGCCTGGAGTGTAAGCAGCAGCTCCTACGAGCAGTACTTC. V usage is TRBV30 and J usage is TRBJ2-7; D is ambiguous. Per germline, CDR1 GTSNPN and CDR2 SVGIG (reference sequence). CDR3 length: 14 residues. The ends were cut back, 0 bases at V and 0 bases at J, with 9 bases in the middle. Supplemented by reference TRBV30 and TRBJ2-7, the full variable domain reads SQTIHQWPATLVQPVGSPLSLECTVEGTSNPNLYWYRQAAGRGLQLLFYSVGIGQISSEVPQNLSASRPQDRQFILSSKKLLLSDSGFYLCAWSVSSSSYEQYFGPGTRLTVT.

J is TRBJ2-7 and V is TRBV2, with D unresolved. CDR1 is SNHLY and CDR2 is FYNNEI in the germline V gene. The CDR3 consists of 12 residues. V was cut by 7 bases and J by 3 bases, with 10 bases left in between. The CDR3 spells CASTTTDYEQYF. The CDR3 DNA is TGTGCCAGCACCACTACGGACTACGAGCAGTACTTC.

The chain's CDR3 is CASSSPGGTVAFF. The CDR3 DNA sequence: TGTGCCAGCAGCTCCCCCGGAGGGACGGTCGCTTTCTTT. The rearrangement joins TRBV5-6 to TRBJ1-1; possibly TRBD1 for D (5 bases). This CDR3 is 13 amino acids long. The germline V gene encodes CDR1 SGHDT and CDR2 YYEEEE. V lost 3 bases to trimming and J lost 11 bases, with 17 bases between them.

In the case of this clone: Other nucleotide sequences in the sample specify the same CDR3. The chain employs TRBV4-2 and TRBJ2-7; D is ambiguous. Trimming left V 0 bases short and J 1 base short, with 4 bases between. Germline loops: CDR1 LGHNA, CDR2 YNFKEQ. This CDR3 has 13 residues. The CDR3 coding sequence is TGTGCCAGCAGCCAAGATTCGTCCTACGAGCAGTACTTC. Translation: CASSQDSSYEQYF.

The V call is TRBV6-1, the J call TRBJ2-5; D is undetermined. CDR3 length equals 13 residues. Trimming took 3 bases from V and 4 from J, leaving 9 bases between them. The germline V gene has CDR1 MNHNS and CDR2 SASEGT. Here the CDR3 DNA reads TGTGCCAGCAGTGAGGGCATTTTAGAGACCCAGTACTTC. Translated: CASSEGILETQYF.

The genes are TRBV2 and TRBJ2-1, with 7 bases lining up with TRBD2. The CDR3 length is 16 residues. The V segment lost 5 bases and the J segment 7 bases; nucleotides outside the gene matches: 14. The germline V gene encodes CDR1 SNHLY and CDR2 FYNNEI. CDR3 nucleotide sequence: TGTGCCAGCAGTTACGATGGGGGAGGGCCAAAGAATGAGCAGTTCTTC. Its protein is CASSYDGGGPKNEQFF.

The chain is built from TRBV21-1 and TRBJ2-7; no DNA check was done on the table's D call, TRBD1. TRBV21-1 is an annotated pseudogene. There are 18 residues in the CDR3. The CDR3, as DNA: TGTGCCAGCAGCACACTTCGATCCGGGACATACTCTGATGACGAGCAGTACTTC. The encoded protein is CASSTLRSGTYSDDEQYF.

The CDR3 nucleotides are TGCGCCAGCAGCCAAGGAGCGGGAGGCCCGCTCGGGGAGCTGTTTTTT. Amino acids: CASSQGAGGPLGELFF. This chain uses TRBV4-3 with TRBJ2-2, with 9 bases fitting TRBD2. The germline V gene encodes CDR1 LGHNA and CDR2 YSLEER. This CDR3 is 16 amino acids long. V shed 1 base and J 7 bases; nucleotides not matched to a gene: 7.

The CDR3 DNA reads TGTGCCAGCAGCGCCCAGGGGGCTGAGCAGTTCTTC. Its protein is CASSAQGAEQFF. The chain has TRBV9 and TRBJ2-1; TRBD1 matches 8 bases. V shed 3 bases, J shed 9 bases, and the junction held 2 bases outside the gene matches. The CDR3 contains 12 residues. Germline CDR1 is SGDLS and CDR2 is YYNGEE.

This chain joins TRBV6-6 and TRBJ1-4; no definite D call. The CDR3 spans 11 residues. The V and J ends lost 4 bases and 8 bases respectively, with 5 bases between them. Germline CDR1 and CDR2: MNHNY and SVGAGI (reference sequence). DNA of the CDR3: TGTGCCAGCAGTTGGGCGGAAAAACTGTTTTTT. The encoded protein is CASSWAEKLFF.

This chain uses TRBV4-1 with TRBJ2-1, with 9 bases aligning to TRBD2. The CDR3 totals 16 residues. CDR1 is MGHRA and CDR2 is YSYEKL in the germline V gene. V shed 1 base, J shed 5 bases, and the junction held 6 bases outside the gene matches. The CDR3 loop reads CASSQVSGRFDNEQFF. The CDR3 DNA reads as TGCGCCAGCAGCCAAGTTAGCGGGAGATTCGACAATGAGCAGTTCTTC.

The rearrangement joins TRBV9 to TRBJ2-6; D is uncertain. The ends were cut back, 0 bases at V and 3 bases at J, with 13 bases in the middle. The CDR3 contains 17 residues. Germline CDR1 reads SGDLS; CDR2 reads YYNGEE. Here the CDR3 DNA reads TGTGCCAGCAGCGTAGAACAGCTAACGGATGGGGCCAACGTCCTGACTTTC. Encoded protein: CASSVEQLTDGANVLTF.

In regard to this clone: This specimen includes other DNA sequences encoding the same CDR3. The chain couples TRBV30 to TRBJ2-1, with a weak D call TRBD2 (6 bases). CDR1 GTSNPN and CDR2 SVGIG come from the germline V gene (reference sequence). The CDR3 has 15 residues. V shed 3 bases and J shed 0 bases, with 12 bases lying between them. The CDR3 here is CAWSLGGSSYNEQFF. In DNA form, the CDR3 reads TGTGCCTGGAGCCTCGGGGGAAGCTCCTACAATGAGCAGTTCTTC.

To note about this clone: Other DNA variants within this sample encode the same CDR3. This chain joins TRBV5-6 and TRBJ2-7; no clear D gene. From germline, CDR1 is SGHDT and CDR2 YYEEEE. Trimming cost V 0 bases and J 2 bases, with 9 bases left between them. The CDR3 consists of 14 residues. DNA for the CDR3: TGTGCCAGCAGCTTGGGGGATGGAACCTACGAGCAGTACTTC. Amino acid sequence: CASSLGDGTYEQYF.

This clone appeared a single time. The chain joins TRBV5-4 to TRBJ2-3; TRBD2 matches 10 bases. The germline CDR1 and CDR2 sequences are SGHNT and YYREEE (reference sequence). The trim removed 0 bases at V and 5 bases at J, leaving 3 bases unmatched. This CDR3 is 15 amino acids long. CDR3 in amino acids: CASSLALAGLDTQYF. CDR3 coding DNA: TGTGCCAGCAGCTTGGCACTAGCGGGGCTAGATACGCAGTATTTT.

The chain couples TRBV4-2 to TRBJ1-2; D is possibly TRBD1 (5 bases). Germline V lookup: CDR1 LGHNA, CDR2 YNFKEQ. The CDR3 extends over 15 amino acids. V lost 2 bases and J lost 1, with 11 bases in between. This CDR3 reads CASSQQGEINYGYTF. DNA of the CDR3: TGTGCCAGCAGCCAACAAGGGGAAATTAACTATGGCTACACCTTC.

The J gene is TRBJ1-1, the V gene TRBV4-1; no clear D gene. This CDR3 region has 16 residues. The ends were cut back, 0 bases at V and 6 bases at J, with 17 bases in the middle. Germline assignment: CDR1 MGHRA and CDR2 YSYEKL. DNA of the CDR3: TGCGCCAGCAGCCAAGACGATAGCCCCTGGACCTCTGAAGCTTTCTTT. Its protein product is CASSQDDSPWTSEAFF.

In the case of this clone: Other DNA sequences in this specimen translate into the identical CDR3. The rearrangement links TRBV11-2 to TRBJ2-5, with 9 bases matching TRBD2. Germline V gene sequence: CDR1 SGHAT, CDR2 FQNNGV. The CDR3 runs 15 residues. The J segment lost 3 bases and the V segment lost 4 bases, leaving 6 bases of the junction unmatched. Here the CDR3 reads CASSSPTSGKETQYF. The CDR3 DNA reads as TGTGCCAGCAGCTCCCCGACTAGCGGTAAAGAGACCCAGTACTTC. The whole variable domain, filled in from reference TRBV11-2 and TRBJ2-5, reads EAGVAQSPRYKIIEKRQSVAFWCNPISGHATLYWYQQILGQGPKLLIQFQNNGVVDDSQLPKDRFSAERLKGVDSTLKIQPAKLEDSAVYLCASSSPTSGKETQYFGPGTRLLVL.